Listed below are T cell receptor beta chains from one sample, sequenced in a study of T cells after posttransplantation cyclophosphamide. Here immunoSEQ multiplex PCR was the method, and the copy in TCRdb shows in-frame clones only, minus some. Sampling found around 12,000 clones, none seen once. The starting material was PBMCs, obtained after allogeneic stem cell transplant with posttransplant cyclophosphamide. These receptor sequences come from a female patient aged 40-50 years who received an allogeneic stem cell transplant from a related donor, was CMV-positive, and had acute GVHD only. The T cells may come from the graft donor. Both conserved end residues are part of each CDR3. A D gene is named only where the DNA matches it firmly. Clone size is shown for a subset of rows, as once, few, many or a class of expanded clone.

abundance	v_gene	j_gene	d_gene	CDR3aa	CDR3nt
NA	TRBV5-4	TRBJ2-5	TRBD1	CASSPPGQLQETQYF	TGTGCCAGCAGCCCGCCGGGACAGCTACAAGAGACCCAGTACTTC
many	TRBV7-6	TRBJ2-1	TRBD1	CASSFDRGPYNEQFF	TGTGCCAGCAGCTTTGACAGGGGCCCCTACAATGAGCAGTTCTTC
many	TRBV10-3	TRBJ1-2	TRBD1	CAISELGQGDLYGYTF	TGTGCCATCAGTGAGCTAGGACAGGGGGACTTGTATGGCTACACCTTC
many	TRBV10-1	TRBJ2-2	TRBD1	CASKATGTGELFF	TGCGCCAGCAAGGCGACAGGGACCGGGGAGCTGTTTTTT
few	TRBV6-6	TRBJ1-6	TRBD1	CASSYQQGAGSPPHF	TGTGCCAGCAGTTACCAACAGGGGGCCGGGTCACCCCCCCACTTT
many	TRBV4-1	TRBJ2-1	TRBD2	CASSQRSVASGVDEQFF	TGCGCCAGCAGCCAGAGGTCGGTGGCTAGCGGGGTCGATGAGCAGTTCTTC
many	TRBV5-4	TRBJ2-1	TRBD1	CASNSRGYNEQFF	TGTGCCAGCAACAGCAGGGGGTACAATGAGCAGTTCTTC
few	TRBV28	TRBJ2-3	TRBD2	CASRSGLAGAADTQYF	TGTGCCAGCAGATCGGGACTAGCGGGAGCGGCAGATACGCAGTATTTT
many	TRBV7-7	TRBJ2-2	TRBD2	CASSRQVAGFTGELFF	TGTGCCAGCAGCCGCCAGGTAGCGGGGTTCACCGGGGAGCTGTTTTTT
NA	TRBV27	TRBJ1-2	TRBD1	CASSLGQGFRYGYTF	TGTGCCAGCAGCCTTGGACAGGGTTTTAGGTATGGCTACACCTTC
many	TRBV12-5	TRBJ1-5	NA	CASGLVIGDQPQHF	TGTGCTAGTGGTTTGGTAATCGGGGATCAGCCCCAGCATTTT
NA	TRBV9	TRBJ2-5	NA	CASSVGQGETQYF	TGTGCCAGCAGCGTAGGTCAGGGTGAGACCCAGTACTTC
many	TRBV10-3	TRBJ1-5	TRBD1	CAISEDRGGNQPQHF	TGTGCCATCAGTGAGGACAGGGGAGGCAATCAGCCCCAGCATTTT
many	TRBV30	TRBJ2-5	NA	CAWSVQGPTRTQYF	TGTGCCTGGAGTGTACAGGGACCCACTCGGACCCAGTACTTC
many	TRBV6-1	TRBJ1-2	TRBD1	CASSEGGTGNGYTF	TGTGCCAGCAGTGAAGGGGGGACAGGTAATGGCTACACCTTC
many	TRBV10-3	TRBJ2-3	NA	CAITQGPTDTQYF	TGTGCCATCACACAGGGTCCGACAGATACGCAGTATTTT
many	TRBV11-3	TRBJ1-4	NA	CASSFRAEEKLFF	TGTGCCAGCAGCTTCAGGGCCGAAGAAAAACTGTTTTTT
many	TRBV7-2	TRBJ2-1	NA	CASSLSVHEQFF	TGTGCCAGCAGCTTATCGGTACATGAGCAGTTCTTC
many	TRBV5-1	TRBJ2-3	TRBD2	CASSKSGSSTDTQYF	TGCGCCAGCAGCAAGAGCGGGAGTAGCACAGATACGCAGTATTTT
many	TRBV6-5	TRBJ2-1	NA	CASRPPTGYEQFF	TGTGCCAGCAGACCCCCTACAGGGTATGAGCAGTTCTTC
NA	TRBV18	TRBJ2-1	NA	CASSPAQGNNEQFF	TGTGCCAGCTCACCAGCACAGGGAAACAATGAGCAGTTCTTC
NA	TRBV19	TRBJ2-3	NA	CASQQGFGIADTQYF	TGTGCCAGCCAACAGGGTTTCGGCATCGCAGATACGCAGTATTTT
many	TRBV6-5	TRBJ1-2	TRBD1	CASSYQGAGGYGYTF	TGTGCCAGCAGTTACCAGGGGGCGGGCGGGTATGGCTACACCTTC
many	TRBV2	TRBJ1-3	NA	CASSDRGRTGNTIYF	TGTGCCAGCAGTGACAGGGGAAGGACTGGAAACACCATATATTTT
NA	TRBV27	TRBJ2-1	TRBD2	CASSWGGRDNEQFF	TGTGCCAGCAGTTGGGGCGGGAGGGACAATGAGCAGTTCTTC
many	TRBV6-1	TRBJ1-5	NA	CASSLPTATNQPQHF	TGTGCCAGCAGCCTCCCTACAGCAACCAATCAGCCCCAGCATTTT
many	TRBV18	TRBJ1-1	NA	CASSPTDVVTEAFF	TGTGCCAGCTCACCGACAGACGTTGTCACTGAAGCTTTCTTT
many	TRBV11-2	TRBJ1-3	NA	CASSLENLSGNTIYF	TGTGCCAGCAGCTTAGAAAACCTATCTGGAAACACCATATATTTT
many	TRBV7-2	TRBJ2-1	TRBD2	CASSLREGLYNEQFF	TGTGCCAGCAGCTTGCGGGAGGGCCTTTACAATGAGCAGTTCTTC
many	TRBV7-6	TRBJ2-1	NA	CASSLLADKQFF	TGTGCCAGCAGCTTATTAGCGGATAAGCAGTTCTTC
many	TRBV7-6	TRBJ2-7	TRBD2	CASSLGRTSDTYEQYF	TGTGCCAGCAGCCTCGGACGGACTAGCGATACCTACGAGCAGTACTTC
many	TRBV9	TRBJ2-3	NA	CASSVFSGGGTDTQYF	TGTGCCAGCAGCGTATTCTCCGGGGGTGGCACAGATACGCAGTATTTT
many	TRBV4-3	TRBJ1-1	NA	CASSHVTGTNTEAFF	TGCGCCAGCAGCCATGTTACAGGGACGAACACTGAAGCTTTCTTT
few	TRBV7-6	TRBJ1-4	NA	CASSPGEYGEKLFF	TGTGCCAGCAGTCCAGGGGAGTACGGTGAAAAACTGTTTTTT
few	TRBV18	TRBJ1-3	TRBD1	CASSRQGLASGNTIYF	TGTGCCAGCTCACGACAGGGACTTGCCTCTGGAAACACCATATATTTT
many	TRBV5-1	TRBJ2-2	NA	CASSLGPVDTGELFF	TGCGCCAGCAGCTTGGGTCCGGTGGACACCGGGGAGCTGTTTTTT
medium-sized	TRBV7-9	TRBJ1-1	NA	CASSLDPDWKAFF	TGTGCCAGCAGCTTAGACCCGGACTGGAAAGCTTTCTTT
few	TRBV9	TRBJ2-7	TRBD1	CASSAGTGYEQYF	TGTGCCAGCAGCGCCGGGACAGGTTACGAGCAGTACTTC
many	TRBV5-6	TRBJ1-4	NA	CASSLLSNEKLFF	TGTGCCAGCAGCTTGCTTTCTAATGAAAAACTGTTTTTT
many	TRBV4-1	TRBJ1-4	TRBD1	CASSQDGTVEKLFF	TGCGCCAGCAGCCAAGATGGGACAGTGGAAAAACTGTTTTTT
many	TRBV30	TRBJ1-5	NA	CAWSVGQGNQPQHF	TGTGCCTGGAGTGTGGGCCAGGGCAATCAGCCCCAGCATTTT
few	TRBV9	TRBJ1-4	NA	CASTSGGSNEKLFF	TGTGCCAGCACCTCGGGGGGGTCTAATGAAAAACTGTTTTTT